This T cell receptor (beta chain) was captured in a study of vaccination and CD4 T cells after COVID-19. Regarding this clonotype: Its antigen remains unknown.

Cultured CD4+ T cell DNA underwent sequencing with the Oncomine TCR Beta short-read assay. TCRdb re-analysed the PCR reads in MiXCR, keeping a single row per CDR3 protein. Of approximately 20,000 distinct CDR3 sequences listed, more than 50% are singletons. The treatment denotes: approximately nine-day PBMC culture with coronavirus spike peptide pools or control peptides (ViraFEST assay). CDR3 length: 13 amino acids. The V gene's germline CDR1 is LNHDA and CDR2 SQIVND (reference sequence). Trimming shortened V by 6 bases and J by 7 bases, and 13 bases separated the two germline ends. Material for sequencing was CD4+ T cells from blood, cultured in vitro. The chain combines TRBV19 with TRBJ1-5, with a possible D match to TRBD1 (6 bases). The receptor was isolated from a human donor who had recovered from COVID-19. In DNA form, the CDR3 reads TGTGCCAGTAGCCTAAACAGGGACCAGCCCCAGCATTTT. This gives the protein CASSLNRDQPQHF.